Listed here are 28 T cell receptor beta chains from one sample, sequenced in a study of cytomegalovirus exposure and HLA in healthy donors. In the PCR, 60 Vbeta and 13 Jbeta primers were used. The method was immunoSEQ multiplex PCR; TCRdb's version includes in-frame clones alone and lacks a portion of them. The sample comprises about 150,000 clones, around four fifths of which are singletons, and 1.5% rests with the top ten. What was sequenced was PBMCs. These receptors all stem from a man in his forties or fifties in good health and CMV-seronegative.

The rearrangement joins TRBV27 to TRBJ2-1; tentative D call: TRBD1 (6 bases). This CDR3 contains 15 residues. V lost 0 bases and J 4 bases, leaving 10 bases between the germline ends. In germline, CDR1 is MNHEY, CDR2 SMNVEV (reference sequence). The CDR3: CASSLSRTVYNEQFF. DNA of the CDR3: TGTGCCAGCAGTTTATCCCGGACAGTTTACAATGAGCAGTTCTTC.

The chain recombines TRBV5-1 with TRBJ2-5; D is unresolved. Near its end, the DNA agrees better with TRBJ2-7, so the J call may be wrong. This CDR3 spans 14 amino acids. Germline V gives CDR1 SGHRS, CDR2 YFSETQ. CDR3 protein: CASSLDAYSYEQYF. CDR3 nucleotides: TGCGCCAGCAGCTTGGACGCGTACTCCTACGAGCAGTACTTC.

V is TRBV6-1 and J is TRBJ1-4; 9 bases align to TRBD1. CDR3 length equals 15 residues. Per the germline V gene, CDR1 is MNHNS and CDR2 is SASEGT. The V segment lost 2 bases and the J segment 7 bases; nucleotides outside the gene matches: 5. CDR3 region: CASSERGQGREKLFF. The CDR3 coding sequence is TGTGCCAGCAGTGAAAGGGGACAGGGTCGTGAAAAACTGTTTTTT.

This chain links TRBV19 with TRBJ1-1; TRBD1 matches 7 bases. J was trimmed by 2 bases and V by 7 bases; bases with no gene match: 10. Per germline, CDR1 LNHDA and CDR2 SQIVND (reference sequence). The CDR3 is made up of 15 amino acids. In nucleotides, the CDR3 is TGTGCCAGTACCGTACAGGGGATCGGTAACACTGAAGCTTTCTTT. Translated: CASTVQGIGNTEAFF.

The chain joins TRBV19 to TRBJ2-7; D perhaps matches TRBD1 (5 bases). The CDR3 sequence is 15 residues long. V dropped 3 bases and J dropped 2 bases, with 14 bases sitting between them. Germline V gene lookup returns CDR1 LNHDA and CDR2 SQIVND (reference sequence). The chain's CDR3 is CASSIQDTSPYEQYF. CDR3 nucleotide sequence: TGTGCCAGTAGTATCCAGGACACCTCACCCTACGAGCAGTACTTC.

This clone was seen a few times. The rearrangement uses TRBV19 and TRBJ1-5; 9 bases agree with TRBD1. The length of the CDR3 is 15 residues. Germline CDR1 and CDR2: LNHDA and SQIVND (reference sequence). J gave up 0 bases and V 9 bases, and 6 bases lay outside the gene matches. This CDR3 is CASKGQGYSNQPQHF. The CDR3 nucleotides read TGTGCCAGCAAAGGACAGGGGTATAGCAATCAGCCCCAGCATTTT.

V gene TRBV11-3 combines with J gene TRBJ2-1; 9 nucleotides match TRBD2. This CDR3 is built from 14 residues. V lost 0 bases, J lost 8 bases, and 2 bases stayed unmatched. Germline CDR1 SGHNT, CDR2 YENEEA. The CDR3 DNA reads TGTGCCAGCAGCTTAGAGTGGACTAGCGATGAGCAGTTCTTC. Its protein is CASSLEWTSDEQFF.

This clone occurred a few times. V usage is TRBV19 and J usage is TRBJ2-7; 7 bases are shared with TRBD1. Trimming cost V 2 bases and J 6 bases; bases outside gene matches: 4. The germline CDR1 and CDR2 sequences are LNHDA and SQIVND (reference sequence). The CDR3 length is 13 residues. The CDR3 protein is CASSINRGTEQYF. The CDR3 DNA is TGTGCCAGTAGTATAAACAGGGGCACCGAGCAGTACTTC.

V is TRBV2 and J is TRBJ1-1; no reliable D call. Germline V CDR1 and CDR2: SNHLY, FYNNEI. V lost 7 bases and J 1 base, leaving 10 bases between the germline ends. This CDR3 spans 13 amino acids. CDR3 coding DNA: TGTGCCAGCACCCTGAGTGAGAACACTGAAGCTTTCTTT. Translated: CASTLSENTEAFF.

The chain combines TRBV4-1 with TRBJ2-5; 10 bases fit TRBD2. The CDR3 is 17 amino acids. With 0 bases clipped from V and 1 base from J, the junction kept 5 bases outside the gene matches. Germline V gives CDR1 MGHRA, CDR2 YSYEKL. The CDR3 spells CASSQDVLAGVQETQYF. The CDR3 nucleotides read TGCGCCAGCAGCCAAGATGTCCTAGCGGGGGTCCAAGAGACCCAGTACTTC.

The chain is built from TRBV5-8 and TRBJ2-7; 8 positions agree with TRBD2. Germline V lookup: CDR1 SGHTS, CDR2 YDEGEE. CDR3 length: 17 residues. V lost 2 bases, J lost 5 bases, and 15 bases stayed unmatched. The CDR3 region is CASSLGWVAGNQDEQYF. The CDR3, as DNA: TGTGCCAGCAGCTTAGGGTGGGTAGCGGGAAACCAGGACGAGCAGTACTTC.

V is TRBV4-3 and J is TRBJ2-3; D uncertain. From germline, CDR1 is LGHNA and CDR2 YSLEER. CDR3 length: 13 amino acids. Trimming stripped 1 base from V and 7 bases from J, with 9 bases between. The CDR3 spells CASSQGQENTQYF. The DNA of the CDR3 is TGCGCCAGCAGCCAAGGACAAGAGAATACGCAGTATTTT.

J is TRBJ2-7 and V is TRBV4-1; TRBD2 matches 8 bases. Germline values: CDR1 MGHRA, CDR2 YSYEKL. V gave up 0 bases and J gave up 3 bases; unmatched junction bases: 7. The CDR3 is 16 residues long. CDR3 residues: CASSQDPGTSGYEQYF. In DNA form, the CDR3 reads TGCGCCAGCAGCCAAGATCCCGGGACTAGTGGCTACGAGCAGTACTTC.

This clone was observed a single time. This chain uses TRBV21-1 with TRBJ1-5; TRBD1 reflects the table's D call only, with no check against the DNA. TRBV21-1 is a pseudogene locus. The CDR3 extends over 16 amino acids. CDR3 nucleotides: TGTGCCAGCAGCCCCAAGGACAGGGGGGACGATCAGCCCCAGCATTTT. It specifies CASSPKDRGDDQPQHF.

Turning to this clone: One end of the junction varies from germline; a read error may be responsible. This rearrangement joins TRBV6-6 to TRBJ2-4, with TRBD1 identical over 9 bases. The CDR3 runs 12 residues. The germline gives CDR1 MNHNY, CDR2 SVGAGI (reference sequence). The CDR3 bases are TGTGCCAGCAGCCCAACAGGGGGCATTCTGTACTTC. Translation gives CASSPTGGILYF.

The chain couples TRBV9 to TRBJ2-2; D is perhaps TRBD2 (6 bases). CDR3 size: 16 residues. Trimming took 4 bases from V and 4 from J, leaving 17 bases between them. The germline gives CDR1 SGDLS, CDR2 YYNGEE. The CDR3 sequence is CASSTGPGAGTGELFF. Here the CDR3 DNA reads TGTGCCAGCAGCACCGGTCCGGGAGCGGGCACCGGGGAGCTGTTTTTT.

The genes are TRBV6-4 and TRBJ2-2; D possibly corresponds to TRBD2 (5 bases). The V gene lost 6 bases and the J gene lost 3 bases, with 11 bases spanning the gap. Germline CDR1 reads MRHNA; CDR2 reads SNTAGT. The CDR3 spans 14 residues. The CDR3 coding sequence is TGTGCCAGCAGACGAGGGTGGGACACCGGGGAGCTGTTTTTT. Translating it yields CASRRGWDTGELFF.

The rearrangement uses TRBV4-1 and TRBJ2-7, with a weak D call TRBD2 (6 bases). The CDR3 length is 14 residues. The germline V and J ends were trimmed by 3 bases and 0 bases, with 9 bases remaining between them. Per the germline V gene, CDR1 is MGHRA and CDR2 is YSYEKL. The CDR3 DNA follows: TGCGCCAGCAGCCAGGAGCGGGCCTCCTACGAGCAGTACTTC. It encodes CASSQERASYEQYF.

The chain recombines TRBV7-2 with TRBJ2-5; TRBD2 matches at 10 bases. V lost 5 bases and J lost 1; bases outside the gene matches: 7. Germline-derived CDR1 and CDR2 are SGHTA and FQGNSA. The CDR3 extends over 16 amino acids. In DNA form, the CDR3 reads TGTGCCAGCAGCGCCCGGCTAGCGGGGGTCCAAGAGACCCAGTACTTC. Amino acids: CASSARLAGVQETQYF.

This chain links TRBV11-3 with TRBJ2-3; D ambiguous. Trimming stripped 1 base from V and 6 bases from J, with 5 bases between. Germline values: CDR1 SGHNT, CDR2 YENEEA. The length of the CDR3 is 12 residues. Written as DNA, the CDR3 is TGTGCCAGCAGCTTAGCCGAGGATACGCAGTATTTT. It is translated as CASSLAEDTQYF. Full variable domain (remainder filled in from reference TRBV11-3 and TRBJ2-3): EAGVVQSPRYKIIEKKQPVAFWCNPISGHNTLYWYLQNLGQGPELLIRYENEEAVDDSQLPKDRFSAERLKGVDSTLKIQPAELGDSAVYLCASSLAEDTQYFGPGTRLTVL.

This clone was counted between two and nine times. The chain carries TRBV19 and TRBJ1-1, with a possible D match to TRBD1 (6 bases). The CDR3 runs 15 residues. Germline V CDR1 and CDR2: LNHDA, SQIVND (reference sequence). V lost 7 bases, J lost 0 bases, and 15 bases lay in between. Here the CDR3 DNA reads TGTGCCAGTACCCCCCAGACAGGTATGAACACTGAAGCTTTCTTT. Protein product: CASTPQTGMNTEAFF.

Note on this clone: A read error may produce the germline difference seen at one junction end. This chain uses TRBV7-9 with TRBJ2-2; no clear D. Germline V gene lookup returns CDR1 SEHNR and CDR2 FQNEAQ (reference sequence). The CDR3 totals 13 residues. DNA for the CDR3: TGTTCCAGCAGCCCACAGTTCCCCGGGGAGCTGTTTTTT. It yields the protein CSSSPQFPGELFF.

The chain carries TRBV27 and TRBJ1-3, with D perhaps TRBD1 (5 bases). Germline lookup yields CDR1 MNHEY and CDR2 SMNVEV (reference sequence). Trimming took 3 bases from V and 4 from J, leaving 13 bases between them. The CDR3 runs to 15 residues. This CDR3 is CASSLVGARGNTIYF. CDR3 nucleotide sequence: TGTGCCAGCAGTTTGGTAGGGGCGAGGGGAAACACCATATATTTT.

V and J are TRBV30 and TRBJ2-1; 7 nucleotides align to TRBD1. Germline CDR1 reads GTSNPN; CDR2 reads SVGIG (reference sequence). Trimming cost V 1 base and J 9 bases; bases outside gene matches: 6. The CDR3 runs 13 residues. DNA for the CDR3: TGTGCCTGGAGTGAGGGGGCGTCGGGTGAGCAGTTCTTC. It translates to CAWSEGASGEQFF.

In this sample, this clone turned up once. The junction departs from the called germline gene at one end, perhaps through a read error. The chain uses TRBV28 and TRBJ2-5; TRBD1 matches at 8 bases. The germline V gene has CDR1 MDHEN and CDR2 SYDVKM. The CDR3 extends over 14 amino acids. For the CDR3, the DNA is TGTGCCAGCAGCCCCCGGACAGGGCTGGAGACCCGGTACTTC. It is translated as CASSPRTGLETRYF.

The gene calls are TRBV6-5 and TRBJ2-7, with TRBD1 matching 9 bases. Germline lookup yields CDR1 MNHEY and CDR2 SVGAGI. This CDR3 comprises 13 residues. Germline trimming cut 6 bases from V and 9 bases from J; bases unmatched to any gene: 9. The CDR3 protein is CASSFSGTGLQYF. In DNA form, the CDR3 reads TGTGCCAGCAGCTTCTCCGGGACAGGGTTGCAGTACTTC.

The chain uses TRBV28 and TRBJ1-3, with D unresolved. CDR3 length equals 15 residues. Germline loops: CDR1 MDHEN, CDR2 SYDVKM. V was pared by 8 bases and J by 0 bases, with 14 bases between. The CDR3 is CASRGRGDSGNTIYF. The CDR3 nucleotides are TGTGCCAGCCGAGGACGGGGTGACTCTGGAAACACCATATATTTT.

The chain has TRBV5-4 and TRBJ2-7; 7 bases map to TRBD1. The J segment lost 5 bases and the V segment lost 4 bases, leaving 9 bases of the junction unmatched. The CDR3 consists of 14 residues. Per germline, CDR1 SGHNT and CDR2 YYREEE (reference sequence). CDR3 sequence reads: CASSGGTGVDEQYF. As DNA, the CDR3 is TGTGCCAGCAGCGGTGGAACAGGGGTGGACGAGCAGTACTTC.